Listed below are T cell receptor beta chains from one sample, sequenced in a study of T cells in Graves' hyperthyroidism and ophthalmopathy. From the multiplex PCR reads, TCRdb called clonotypes with MiXCR, one entry per CDR3 protein. The sample holds a few hundred thousand distinct CDR3 sequences; 15% to 20% are singletons and the top ten take 15% to 17%. The material sequenced was blood. These receptors all stem from a woman in her forties with Graves' ophthalmopathy. The CDR3 runs from the conserved cysteine through the conserved F or W. Fields, in order: V gene, clone size, J gene, D gene, CDR3 DNA, CDR3 protein. D genes are given only for firm matches. Size is stated for part of the rows, as once, few or many counts, or as a class when the clone is expanded.

V: TRBV12-5
size: -
J: TRBJ2-7
D: -
DNA: TGTGCTAGTGGTTTGTTCTCCTACGAGCAGTACTTC
CDR3: CASGLFSYEQYF

V: TRBV7-2
size: many
J: TRBJ1-2
D: -
DNA: TGTGCCAGCAGCTTAGACTTGGGGTATTCTGGCTACACCTTC
CDR3: CASSLDLGYSGYTF

V: TRBV27
size: many
J: TRBJ1-1
D: -
DNA: TGTGCCAGCAGCTTAGGGGAGAGGAGTGAAGCTTTCTTT
CDR3: CASSLGERSEAFF

V: TRBV6-1
size: few
J: TRBJ1-1
D: -
DNA: TGTGCCAGCAGTGCGACGGCAGGGCGAACTGAAGCTTTCTTT
CDR3: CASSATAGRTEAFF

V: TRBV19
size: many
J: TRBJ1-1
D: -
DNA: TGTGCCAGTAGTATCCGCGGGAGGGCTGAAGCTTTCTTT
CDR3: CASSIRGRAEAFF

V: TRBV5-5
size: many
J: TRBJ1-3
D: -
DNA: TGTGCCAGCAGCTTGAGGAAGCCGAGCTCTGGAAACACCATATATTTT
CDR3: CASSLRKPSSGNTIYF

V: TRBV6-1
size: many
J: TRBJ2-7
D: -
DNA: TGTGCCAGCAGATCCTTGACAAGCGAGCAGTACTTC
CDR3: CASRSLTSEQYF

V: TRBV20-1
size: many
J: TRBJ2-7
D: TRBD2
DNA: TGCAGTGCTAGCTTTGGACTAGCGGGAGTCGCCCGGGAGCAGTACTTC
CDR3: CSASFGLAGVAREQYF

V: TRBV11-2
size: many
J: TRBJ2-2
D: TRBD1
DNA: TGTGCCAGCAGCCGGGGACAGGGGTGGAACACCGGGGAGCTGTTTTTT
CDR3: CASSRGQGWNTGELFF

V: TRBV5-1
size: few
J: TRBJ2-7
D: TRBD2
DNA: TGCGCCAGCAGCTTGGAGATCCGACTAGCGGGAGTGTACGAGCAGTACTTC
CDR3: CASSLEIRLAGVYEQYF

V: TRBV24-1
size: many
J: TRBJ2-3
D: TRBD2
DNA: TGTGCCACCAGTGACCCTAGCGGGAGGGCAACAGATACGCAGTATTTT
CDR3: CATSDPSGRATDTQYF

V: TRBV19
size: few
J: TRBJ2-7
D: -
DNA: TGTGCCAGTAGTAAAAGTGTGGGATCCTCCTACGAGCAGTACTTC
CDR3: CASSKSVGSSYEQYF

V: TRBV6-2/TRBV6-3
size: -
J: TRBJ2-5
D: -
DNA: TGTGCCAGCAGGGACGAAAGTGTGGCCCAGTACTTC
CDR3: CASRDESVAQYF

V: TRBV28
size: few
J: TRBJ2-7
D: -
DNA: TGTGCCAGCAGTTCTTACGGACTAGGACAGCGTGACTACGAGCAGTACTTC
CDR3: CASSSYGLGQRDYEQYF

V: TRBV11-1
size: few
J: TRBJ2-5
D: -
DNA: TGTGCCAGCAGCCCTGGCGGCCAAGAGACCCAGTACTTC
CDR3: CASSPGGQETQYF

V: TRBV6-2/TRBV6-3
size: many
J: TRBJ2-7
D: -
DNA: TGTGCCAGCAGCCATCGGGGTACGGTAGGGTTCGAGTACTTC
CDR3: CASSHRGTVGFEYF

V: TRBV5-1
size: many
J: TRBJ1-1
D: -
DNA: TGCGCCAGCAGTCCCGGGACTAAGGACACTGAAGCTTTCTTT
CDR3: CASSPGTKDTEAFF

V: TRBV19
size: many
J: TRBJ1-1
D: -
DNA: TGTGCCAGTAGTATTCGGGCGGGGAACACTGAAGCTTTCTTT
CDR3: CASSIRAGNTEAFF

V: TRBV5-4
size: many
J: TRBJ2-7
D: TRBD1
DNA: TGTGCCAGCAGCGCACCCGGACAGGTTGTATCGTACGAGCAGTACTTC
CDR3: CASSAPGQVVSYEQYF

V: TRBV7-3
size: once
J: TRBJ1-1
D: -
DNA: TGTGCCAGCAGCCCGATGGCCCGCGCCCGAAACACTGAAGCTTTCTTT
CDR3: CASSPMARARNTEAFF

V: TRBV5-6
size: many
J: TRBJ1-2
D: -
DNA: TGTGCCAGCAGGCCGGGGAGTTCCTATGGCTACACCTTC
CDR3: CASRPGSSYGYTF

V: TRBV5-1
size: many
J: TRBJ2-7
D: TRBD2
DNA: TGCGCCAGCAGCAGGACGACTAGCGGGAGTGCCTACGAGCAGTACTTC
CDR3: CASSRTTSGSAYEQYF

V: TRBV5-1
size: many
J: TRBJ1-6
D: -
DNA: TGCGCCAGCAGCCTAGATGACCCTAATAATTCACCCCTCCACTTT
CDR3: CASSLDDPNNSPLHF

V: TRBV12-3/TRBV12-4
size: many
J: TRBJ2-7
D: TRBD1
DNA: TGTGCCAGCAGGCGGCAGGACAGGGCCCACGAGCAGTACTTC
CDR3: CASRRQDRAHEQYF

V: TRBV12-3/TRBV12-4
size: -
J: TRBJ2-5
D: TRBD1
DNA: TGTGCCAGCAGCCTATCCAGGACAGGCGAAGAGACCCAGTACTTC
CDR3: CASSLSRTGEETQYF